The entry below describes one T cell receptor beta chain. This sample was taken from a study of T cell responses to AZD1222 COVID-19 vaccine. The ends were cut back, 6 bases at V and 4 bases at J, with 4 bases in the middle. The CDR3 is 10 amino acids. In germline, CDR1 is DFQATT, CDR2 SNEGSKA (reference sequence). The protocol was immunoSEQ multiplex PCR, while the TCRdb copy is restricted to in-frame clones and leaves out a portion. The data show about 100,000 clones, 85% to 95% seen once. The sample here was peripheral blood, taken on day 0 of AZD1222 vaccination. This TCR was sampled from an adult in good health. V and J are TRBV20-1 and TRBJ2-1; D not certain. The CDR3 loop reads CSALYNEQFF. The CDR3, as DNA: TGCAGTGCCCTTTACAATGAGCAGTTCTTC.